Below, 13 T cell receptor beta chains from the same sample are listed, as sequenced in a study of blood T cell repertoires in COVID-19. The data were produced by immunoSEQ multiplex PCR, yet TCRdb's version contains in-frame clones alone and is incomplete. The sample carries about 81,000 clones, 88% recorded once. Sample: peripheral blood. The receptors were gathered from an elderly woman with acute or convalescent COVID-19.

V is TRBV6-2 or TRBV6-3 and J is TRBJ1-5; D not resolved. CDR3 length: 13 residues. Germline-derived CDR1 and CDR2 are MNHEY and SVGEGT. Deletions cut 4 bases from V and 5 bases from J, with 9 bases between. The chain's CDR3 is CASSSPVDQPQHF. The CDR3 coding sequence is TGTGCCAGCAGTTCCCCGGTAGATCAGCCCCAGCATTTT.

A single count supports this clone. This chain links TRBV6-2 or TRBV6-3 with TRBJ1-5, with TRBD1 matching over 11 bases. Per germline, CDR1 MNHEY and CDR2 SVGEGT. Trimming cost V 6 bases and J 10 bases; bases outside gene matches: 17. The length of the CDR3 is 17 residues. The CDR3, as DNA: TGTGCCAGCAGCAAATCCTCCGGGACAGGGGGTTTATTACCCCAGCATTTT. Residues: CASSKSSGTGGLLPQHF.

This clone was counted a single time. The chain recombines TRBV7-2 with TRBJ2-1, with 9 bases lining up with TRBD2. V shed 5 bases, J shed 8 bases, and the junction held 10 bases outside the gene matches. There are 15 residues in the CDR3. Germline V gene data show CDR1 as SGHTA and CDR2 as FQGNSA. The CDR3 coding sequence is TGTGCCAGCAGCCCAAGGCGGGGGGGCTTGGATGAGCAGTTCTTC. Protein: CASSPRRGGLDEQFF.

V usage is TRBV7-9 and J usage is TRBJ2-1; D is undetermined. Germline loops: CDR1 SEHNR, CDR2 FQNEAQ (reference sequence). The CDR3 spans 13 residues. The V end was cut by 2 bases, the J end by 8 bases, with 10 bases between. The CDR3 protein is CASSLLEDYEQFF. The CDR3 region has the DNA TGTGCCAGCAGCTTACTAGAGGATTATGAGCAGTTCTTC. Together with reference TRBV7-9 and TRBJ2-1, the CDR3 gives the full variable domain: DTGVSQNPRHKITKRGQNVTFRCDPISEHNRLYWYRQTLGQGPEFLTYFQNEAQLEKSRLLSDRFSAERPKGSFSTLEIQRTEQGDSAMYLCASSLLEDYEQFFGPGTRLTVL.

The rearrangement uses TRBV5-1 and TRBJ2-2, with D perhaps TRBD1 (7 bases). Germline CDR1 and CDR2: SGHRS and YFSETQ. V gave up 0 bases and J gave up 5 bases, with 17 bases separating them. The CDR3 is 17 residues long. DNA for the CDR3: TGCGCCAGCAGCTTGGCCTCAGGGGGGATTGGGACCGGGGAGCTGTTTTTT. Translated, it gives CASSLASGGIGTGELFF.

The V gene is TRBV12-5, the J gene TRBJ1-1; unclear D gene. Germline CDR1 reads LGHNT; CDR2 reads FRNRAP. CDR3 length: 13 amino acids. The germline V and J ends were trimmed by 6 bases and 1 base, with 9 bases remaining between them. This CDR3 reads CASGTQRNTEAFF. CDR3 bases: TGTGCTAGTGGGACACAGAGGAACACTGAAGCTTTCTTT.

This chain links TRBV19 with TRBJ2-1; 11 bases agree with TRBD2. CDR1 and CDR2 from the germline V gene are LNHDA and SQIVND (reference sequence). This CDR3 region has 15 residues. The ends lost 7 bases at V and 8 bases at J; junction bases unmatched: 10. CDR3 DNA: TGTGCCAGTATCGGTCTAGCGGGAGGAAATTATGAGCAGTTCTTC. As protein: CASIGLAGGNYEQFF.

The rearrangement joins TRBV5-4 to TRBJ1-2; D possibly corresponds to TRBD1 (6 bases). CDR1 SGHNT and CDR2 YYREEE come from the germline V gene (reference sequence). V dropped 4 bases and J dropped 2 bases, with 18 bases sitting between them. The CDR3 length is 16 residues. CDR3 in amino acids: CASSPRGGRLNYGYTF. CDR3 nucleotides: TGTGCCAGCAGCCCTCGCGGGGGGCGGCTCAACTATGGCTACACCTTC.

This sequence joins TRBV30 and TRBJ1-6; 8 bases line up with TRBD1. CDR3 length equals 15 residues. Germline loops: CDR1 GTSNPN, CDR2 SVGIG (reference sequence). The J segment lost 6 bases and the V segment lost 2 bases, leaving 6 bases of the junction unmatched. CDR3 loop: CAWSIGRGRNSPLHF. The CDR3 nucleotides are TGTGCCTGGAGTATCGGCAGGGGGCGTAATTCACCCCTCCACTTT.

This chain connects TRBV12-5 to TRBJ2-2; 11 nucleotides align to TRBD1. With 11 bases clipped from V and 5 bases from J, the junction kept 4 bases outside the gene matches. The CDR3 runs 13 residues. Germline assignment: CDR1 LGHNT and CDR2 FRNRAP. For the CDR3, the DNA is TGTGCTGGGGGACAGGGGGGAACCGGGGAGCTGTTTTTT. The encoded protein is CAGGQGGTGELFF.

The genes are TRBV9 and TRBJ2-7; the match to TRBD1 covers 12 bases. CDR3 size: 14 residues. Germline-derived CDR1 and CDR2 are SGDLS and YYNGEE. V gave up 2 bases and J gave up 7 bases; unmatched junction bases: 4. The CDR3 loop reads CASSVGQGAEEQYF. The CDR3 DNA follows: TGTGCCAGCAGCGTGGGACAGGGGGCGGAGGAGCAGTACTTC.

The chain combines TRBV11-2 with TRBJ2-2, with D uncertain. This CDR3 contains 13 residues. V lost 5 bases to trimming and J lost 2 bases, with 6 bases between them. Germline assignment: CDR1 SGHAT and CDR2 FQNNGV. The CDR3 loop reads CASSVLNTGELFF. The CDR3 DNA reads as TGTGCCAGCAGCGTCCTAAACACCGGGGAGCTGTTTTTT.

V is TRBV21-1 and J is TRBJ1-2. TRBV21-1 has pseudogene status. This CDR3 contains 10 residues. CDR3 nucleotides: TGTGCCAGCAGCTTAGAGGTTAGCACCTTC. Amino acids: CASSLEVSTF.